This paragraph reports one TCR beta chain. Its antigen is not identified. The V and J ends lost 7 bases and 6 bases, in that order; junction bases with no gene match: 19. Germline-derived CDR1 and CDR2 are SGHTA and FQGNSA. The CDR3 runs to 17 residues. These data come from a study of T cell responses to AZD1222 COVID-19 vaccine. Study-wide findings and caveats: Donors skewed white British and female; clonal diversity was possibly underestimated. Vaccine-related CD4 TCRs covered spike, predominating at 160-218 and 743-854. Two AZD1222 administrations were followed by greater Spike-specific TCR breadth and depth.

Measured with immunoSEQ multiplex PCR; TCRdb has only the in-frame clones, and not every one. In the table there are around 120,000 clones, 85% to 90% of which are singletons. The receptor's source is an adult in good health. The sequencing used peripheral blood, collected on day 0 of AZD1222 vaccination. The J gene is TRBJ1-2, the V gene TRBV7-2, with 8 bases aligning to TRBD1. CDR3 residues: CASTLLATRTGINGYTF. Here the CDR3 DNA reads TGTGCCAGCACCCTCTTAGCCACAAGGACAGGGATCAATGGCTACACCTTC.